The 31 T cell receptor beta chains presented below share a single source sample, sequenced in a study of CXCR3-negative and CXCR3-positive naive CD8 T cells. Overall study findings and caveats: A higher hydrophobicity marked the TRB CDR3s of CXCR3-positive naive cells versus CXCR3-negative naive cells.

It was by 5' RACE with UMI labels that the TRB cDNA libraries were prepared. With the 5' RACE reads reprocessed, TCRdb shows one record per CDR3 protein and no DNA. The clone table shows under 75,000 distinct CDR3 sequences, with the ten largest holding about 0.7%. The antigens for these receptors are not known. The sequenced sample was naive CXCR3+ CD8+ T cells from blood. Described subset: CD45RO-CCR7+CD27+CD95- naive CD8+ T cells expressing CXCR3 (TNR3+). The source is a human donor in good health. Some clones in this sample may be carry-over from other donors' samples.

The chain recombines TRBV28 with TRBJ1-1; TCRdb indicates TRBD1, and absent DNA this call remains unverified. The CDR3 runs 17 residues. The germline CDR1 and CDR2 sequences are MDHEN and SYDVKM. The CDR3 reads CASSLLSRGPLNTEAFF.

V usage is TRBV11-3 and J usage is TRBJ2-7. CDR3 length equals 13 residues. Per germline, CDR1 SGHNT and CDR2 YENEEA. The CDR3 protein is CASSLYRDDEQYF.

The rearrangement links TRBV29-1 to TRBJ2-1. The CDR3 is made up of 13 amino acids. Looked up from germline, CDR1 is SQVTM and CDR2 is ANQGSEA. This CDR3 is CSVEDGEGFRQFF.

The rearrangement links TRBV27 to TRBJ2-5. CDR3 length: 14 residues. The germline V gene has CDR1 MNHEY and CDR2 SMNVEV (reference sequence). CDR3 loop: CASRLRWAQETQYF.

The chain is built from TRBV5-5 and TRBJ2-1. This CDR3 is built from 18 residues. Germline V gene data show CDR1 as SGHKS and CDR2 as YYEKEE (reference sequence). This chain's CDR3 is CASSLSTWELVIRSEQFF.

The V gene is TRBV29-1, the J gene TRBJ2-5; TCRdb's assignment of TRBD1 cannot be checked, as there is no DNA. The CDR3 extends over 12 amino acids. Germline V gives CDR1 SQVTM, CDR2 ANQGSEA. The CDR3 sequence is CSVDTGKETQYF.

V and J are TRBV21-1 and TRBJ2-5; TCRdb indicates TRBD1, and absent DNA this call remains unverified. TRBV21-1 is given as a pseudogene. There are 14 residues in the CDR3. Here the CDR3 reads CASSKAREPGTQYF.

The chain carries TRBV20-1 and TRBJ2-7; TCRdb's assignment of TRBD1 cannot be checked, as there is no DNA. The CDR3 is made up of 15 amino acids. Germline V gene lookup returns CDR1 DFQATT and CDR2 SNEGSKA (reference sequence). CDR3 in amino acids: CSARPETGGHYEQYF.

The chain couples TRBV10-3 to TRBJ1-2. CDR1 is ENHRY and CDR2 is SYGVKD in the germline V gene. This CDR3 spans 15 amino acids. CDR3 sequence reads: CAISESTGANYGYTF.

The chain carries TRBV29-1 and TRBJ2-7. CDR1 SQVTM and CDR2 ANQGSEA come from the germline V gene. CDR3 size: 15 residues. The CDR3 region is CSVEYIGGRPYEQYF.

The rearrangement uses TRBV27 and TRBJ2-1. Germline CDR1 and CDR2: MNHEY and SMNVEV (reference sequence). CDR3 length: 15 amino acids. This CDR3 is CASSLFKDAGGEQFF.

V and J are TRBV7-3 and TRBJ2-3; TCRdb outputs TRBD1, but without DNA this stays unchecked. Germline assignment: CDR1 SGHTA and CDR2 FQGTGA. CDR3 length equals 17 residues. CDR3 sequence reads: CASSLTAGITSTDTQYF. The variable domain in full, with the rest retrieved from reference TRBV7-3 and TRBJ2-3, is GAGVSQTPSNKVTEKGKYVELRCDPISGHTALYWYRQSLGQGPEFLIYFQGTGAADDSGLPNDRFFAVRPEGSVSTLKIQRTERGDSAVYLCASSLTAGITSTDTQYFGPGTRLTVL.

CDR3 region: CSVRALGLAGGNTGELFF. The chain links TRBV29-1 to TRBJ2-2; TCRdb's assignment of TRBD2 cannot be checked, as there is no DNA. Per the germline V gene, CDR1 is SQVTM and CDR2 is ANQGSEA. The CDR3 is 18 amino acids.

The J gene is TRBJ2-7, the V gene TRBV29-1; TCRdb's D call of TRBD1 is untestable without DNA. The CDR3 has 14 residues. The germline V gene has CDR1 SQVTM and CDR2 ANQGSEA. The CDR3 loop is CSVGVWDSSYEQYF.

The CDR3 region is CSVEGNLAGYTF. The rearrangement uses TRBV29-1 and TRBJ1-2. From germline, CDR1 is SQVTM and CDR2 ANQGSEA. This CDR3 has 12 residues.

The chain links TRBV28 to TRBJ2-1; TCRdb lists TRBD1, though no DNA is available to test this call. Per the germline V gene, CDR1 is MDHEN and CDR2 is SYDVKM. The CDR3 is 15 residues long. CDR3 region: CASSLAPNPDNEQFF.

This chain uses TRBV25-1 with TRBJ2-1. CDR1 is MGHDK, CDR2 SYGVNS, per germline. The length of the CDR3 is 13 residues. The CDR3 sequence is CASRDGVSNEQFF.

This chain joins TRBV14 and TRBJ2-3. This CDR3 spans 12 amino acids. The germline V gene encodes CDR1 SGHDN and CDR2 FVKESK. CDR3 sequence: CASGRTTDTQYF.

J is TRBJ2-1 and V is TRBV29-1. The CDR3 sequence is 12 residues long. Germline-derived CDR1 and CDR2 are SQVTM and ANQGSEA. CDR3 protein: CSVGTASNEQFF.

The chain links TRBV7-2 to TRBJ2-1; checking the TCRdb D call of TRBD1 is not possible without DNA. CDR3 length equals 13 residues. Looked up from germline, CDR1 is SGHTA and CDR2 is FQGNSA. The CDR3 loop is CASSSGTNNEQFF.

This chain connects TRBV28 to TRBJ2-2; TCRdb outputs TRBD1, but without DNA this stays unchecked. The length of the CDR3 is 16 residues. CDR1 is MDHEN, CDR2 SYDVKM, per germline. CDR3 protein: CASSPKTGRGTGELFF.

The chain has TRBV7-9 and TRBJ2-7; lacking DNA, the TRBD1 call made by TCRdb goes unchecked. Germline lookup yields CDR1 SEHNR and CDR2 FQNEAQ (reference sequence). This CDR3 has 15 amino acids. CDR3: CASSFLDRGLDEQYF.

The chain recombines TRBV6-2 or TRBV6-3 with TRBJ2-1; TCRdb's D call of TRBD1 is untestable without DNA. Germline V CDR1 and CDR2: MNHEY, SVGEGT. CDR3 size: 16 residues. The CDR3 here is CASSYEGGSSYNEQFF.

The chain has TRBV7-2 and TRBJ1-2; with no DNA, the TCRdb D assignment of TRBD1 cannot be verified. Germline loops: CDR1 SGHTA, CDR2 FQGNSA. The CDR3 loop spans 15 amino acids. This CDR3 reads CASSLLAGSNYGYTF.

The chain joins TRBV9 to TRBJ1-5; TCRdb returns TRBD1, unconfirmable since there is no DNA. Germline V gives CDR1 SGDLS, CDR2 YYNGEE. The CDR3 spans 14 residues. The CDR3 region is CASSVEGGLQPQHF.

V usage is TRBV19 and J usage is TRBJ2-7. Germline CDR1 is LNHDA and CDR2 is SQIVND (reference sequence). The CDR3 consists of 12 residues. CDR3 amino acids: CASSMSGYEQYF. The full variable domain, its missing parts supplied by reference TRBV19 and TRBJ2-7, is DGGITQSPKYLFRKEGQNVTLSCEQNLNHDAMYWYRQDPGQGLRLIYYSQIVNDFQKGDIAEGYSVSREKKESFPLTVTSAQKNPTAFYLCASSMSGYEQYFGPGTRLTVT.

V gene TRBV14 combines with J gene TRBJ2-2. The CDR3 extends over 13 amino acids. Germline V gene lookup returns CDR1 SGHDN and CDR2 FVKESK. The CDR3 here is CASSQALGGELFF.

The chain uses TRBV21-1 and TRBJ2-5; the D call from TCRdb, TRBD1, cannot be confirmed without DNA. TRBV21-1 is tagged as a pseudogene. This CDR3 is 17 amino acids long. This CDR3 is CASSNWVDRGYQETQYF.

The chain uses TRBV28 and TRBJ2-7; TCRdb names TRBD1, which stays unverified in the absence of DNA. CDR3 length: 17 amino acids. Germline loops: CDR1 MDHEN, CDR2 SYDVKM. The CDR3 reads CASSFTAGTRDSYEQYF.

The CDR3 sequence is CASSVGGLFPYGYTF. This sequence joins TRBV9 and TRBJ1-2. This CDR3 comprises 15 residues. The germline V gene encodes CDR1 SGDLS and CDR2 YYNGEE. The whole variable domain, remainder taken from reference TRBV9 and TRBJ1-2, is DSGVTQTPKHLITATGQRVTLRCSPRSGDLSVYWYQQSLDQGLQFLIQYYNGEERAKGNILERFSAQQFPDLHSELNLSSLELGDSALYFCASSVGGLFPYGYTFGSGTRLTVV.

The rearrangement links TRBV29-1 to TRBJ2-2; TCRdb's D gene call, TRBD2, goes unchecked for lack of DNA. Per germline, CDR1 SQVTM and CDR2 ANQGSEA. The CDR3 has 15 amino acids. The CDR3 is CSVYLGLKGTGELFF.